This T cell receptor beta chain was recorded in a study of regulatory T cells in long-lasting Graves disease. Time point specified: newly diagnosed GD, antithyroid drugs for less than 3 months. After RNA was extracted from PBMCs, the TCR library was made from it. The table lists this clonotype with a few counts. With 0 bases removed from V and 6 bases from J, the gap between germline ends came to 8 bases. This CDR3 contains 13 residues. Germline V gene lookup returns CDR1 SQVTM and CDR2 ANQGSEA. TCR beta libraries were built with iRepertoire HTBI primers and Arm-PCR of CDR3 regions. MiXCR, run by TCRdb on the multiplex PCR reads, gives a single entry per CDR3 protein. The sample carries roughly 500,000 distinct CDR3 sequences, around 13% recorded once. The same data also went into a second study, on T cells in Graves' hyperthyroidism and ophthalmopathy.

Sequenced here: peripheral blood mononuclear cells (PBMCs), sampled at new diagnosis, from a patient treated with antithyroid drugs. The origin of this receptor is a woman in her twenties or thirties with Graves disease. The rearrangement joins TRBV29-1 to TRBJ2-2, with D unresolved. CDR3 DNA sequence: TGCAGCGTTGAAGAAGTAGTGGCCGGGGAGCTGTTTTTT. Translating it yields CSVEEVVAGELFF.